This entry lists 16 T cell receptor beta chains sequenced from one sample in a study of blood T cell repertoires in COVID-19. Produced via immunoSEQ multiplex PCR; TCRdb's table is partial and in-frame only. The sample records 120,000 or so clones, 87% being singletons. Sequencing was done on a sample of peripheral blood. These receptors all stem from a woman in her fifties or sixties with acute or convalescent COVID-19.

The chain couples TRBV5-1 to TRBJ2-5; 7 nucleotides agree with TRBD2. CDR3 length: 13 amino acids. The V segment lost 5 bases and the J segment 3 bases; nucleotides outside the gene matches: 4. Germline-derived CDR1 and CDR2 are SGHRS and YFSETQ. The CDR3: CASSSGRKETQYF. DNA for the CDR3: TGCGCCAGCAGTTCCGGGAGGAAAGAGACCCAGTACTTC.

This clone has a single count. The chain's CDR3 is CATRRGPTRTDTQYF. CDR3 DNA: TGTGCCACCCGCCGGGGTCCCACTCGCACAGATACGCAGTATTTT. The chain has TRBV6-5 and TRBJ2-3, with D possibly matching TRBD2 (5 bases). Trimming pared 10 bases from V and 1 base from J, leaving 18 bases between. Germline CDR1 and CDR2: MNHEY and SVGAGI. The CDR3 is 15 amino acids.

The chain employs TRBV28 and TRBJ1-3; unclear D gene. Germline CDR1 is MDHEN and CDR2 is SYDVKM. The CDR3 runs to 14 residues. Between the trimmed V and J ends, which lost 7 bases and 0 bases, there was a span of 10 bases. The CDR3 protein is CASTPGLSGNTIYF. The CDR3 DNA is TGTGCCAGCACCCCCGGACTCTCTGGAAACACCATATATTTT.

The chain couples TRBV28 to TRBJ2-1; D is perhaps TRBD1 (6 bases). The germline V gene has CDR1 MDHEN and CDR2 SYDVKM. V was trimmed by 7 bases and J by 10 bases, leaving 14 bases between them. The CDR3 is 12 amino acids. The CDR3 reads CASTTGHREQFF. The CDR3 bases are TGTGCCAGCACCACGGGACATCGGGAGCAGTTCTTC.

This clone was observed a handful of times. This CDR3 is CASSGSSGKYMQYV. The CDR3 coding sequence is TGTGCCAGCAGTGGCTCTAGCGGGAAATACATGCAGTACGTC. V gene TRBV2 combines with J gene TRBJ2-7; 9 positions match TRBD2. The CDR3 is 14 amino acids. The junction had 10 bases not matched to a gene; V was cut back by 4 bases and J by 9 bases. Germline-derived CDR1 and CDR2 are SNHLY and FYNNEI.

The V and J genes are TRBV5-4 and TRBJ2-1, with TRBD1 identical over 7 bases. Germline CDR1 SGHNT, CDR2 YYREEE (reference sequence). Trimming took 6 bases from V and 13 from J; bases not matched to a gene: 13. The CDR3 is 13 residues long. CDR3 residues: CASTPRQGANQFF. As DNA, the CDR3 is TGTGCCAGCACCCCCCGACAGGGCGCAAATCAGTTCTTC. Supplemented by reference TRBV5-4 and TRBJ2-1, the full variable domain reads ETGVTQSPTHLIKTRGQQVTLRCSSQSGHNTVSWYQQALGQGPQFIFQYYREEENGRGNFPPRFSGLQFPNYSSELNVNALELDDSALYLCASTPRQGANQFFGPGTRLTVL.

The CDR3 is CASSPRTSGRYNEQFF. DNA of the CDR3: TGTGCCAGCAGCCCTCGGACTAGCGGGCGCTACAATGAGCAGTTCTTC. This chain connects TRBV11-3 to TRBJ2-1; 11 nucleotides match TRBD2. The germline V gene has CDR1 SGHNT and CDR2 YENEEA. This CDR3 is built from 16 residues. The V and J ends lost 5 bases and 3 bases, in that order; junction bases with no gene match: 6. The variable domain in full, with the rest retrieved from reference TRBV11-3 and TRBJ2-1, is EAGVVQSPRYKIIEKKQPVAFWCNPISGHNTLYWYLQNLGQGPELLIRYENEEAVDDSQLPKDRFSAERLKGVDSTLKIQPAELGDSAVYLCASSPRTSGRYNEQFFGPGTRLTVL.

The chain links TRBV6-6 to TRBJ1-6; TRBD1 matches 7 bases. The germline CDR1 and CDR2 sequences are MNHNY and SVGAGI (reference sequence). J lost 10 bases, V lost 8 bases, and 8 bases had no gene match. CDR3 length: 13 residues. The CDR3 protein is CASLTGIGSPLHF. As DNA, the CDR3 is TGTGCCAGCCTGACAGGGATCGGGTCACCCCTCCACTTT.

The chain links TRBV6-5 to TRBJ2-7; TRBD1 matches at 7 bases. J lost 1 base, V lost 9 bases, and 6 bases had no gene match. The CDR3 has 13 amino acids. Germline loops: CDR1 MNHEY, CDR2 SVGAGI. CDR3 coding DNA: TGTGCCAGTTCGACAGGGCCATCCTACGAGCAGTACTTC. This gives the protein CASSTGPSYEQYF.

J is TRBJ1-1 and V is TRBV15; the D gene is possibly TRBD1 (5 bases). Germline lookup yields CDR1 LNHNV and CDR2 YYDKDF (reference sequence). V gave up 8 bases and J gave up 0 bases, with 13 bases separating them. The CDR3 totals 14 residues. The CDR3: CATGPPGVNTEAFF. As DNA, the CDR3 is TGTGCCACCGGACCCCCGGGGGTGAACACTGAAGCTTTCTTT.

The chain uses TRBV18 and TRBJ2-1, with TRBD2 identical over 7 bases. The ends lost 3 bases at V and 8 bases at J; junction bases unmatched: 7. This CDR3 region has 14 residues. The germline V gene encodes CDR1 KGHSH and CDR2 LQKENI. The CDR3 loop reads CASSPLSSGYEQFF. The CDR3 DNA follows: TGTGCCAGCTCACCTTTAAGTAGCGGGTATGAGCAGTTCTTC.

V and J are TRBV6-5 and TRBJ2-1; a weak D match, TRBD2 (5 bases). The CDR3 loop spans 12 amino acids. The ends were cut back, 4 bases at V and 10 bases at J, with 11 bases in the middle. The germline CDR1 and CDR2 sequences are MNHEY and SVGAGI. In DNA, the CDR3 is TGTGCCAGCAGTTCCGGGGTCCGCGAGCAGTTCTTC. Translated, it gives CASSSGVREQFF.

The chain employs TRBV3-1 (or the pseudogene TRBV3-2) and TRBJ1-6, with 11 bases matching TRBD1. The germline CDR1 and CDR2 sequences are LGHDT and YNNKEL (reference sequence). This CDR3 region has 17 residues. Trimming at V came to 3 bases and at J to 10 bases, leaving 11 bases not matched to a gene. Here the CDR3 reads CASSHSDRGQVGSPLHF. CDR3 bases: TGTGCCAGCAGCCACTCGGACAGGGGGCAAGTTGGGTCACCCCTCCACTTT.

The genes are TRBV11-2 and TRBJ1-2, with D perhaps TRBD1 (6 bases). The V and J ends lost 5 bases and 7 bases respectively, with 11 bases between them. The CDR3 totals 12 residues. Germline V lookup: CDR1 SGHAT, CDR2 FQNNGV. The CDR3 sequence: CASSAHRVGYTF. CDR3 bases: TGTGCCAGCAGCGCGCACAGGGTTGGCTACACCTTC. The variable domain in full, with the rest retrieved from reference TRBV11-2 and TRBJ1-2, is EAGVAQSPRYKIIEKRQSVAFWCNPISGHATLYWYQQILGQGPKLLIQFQNNGVVDDSQLPKDRFSAERLKGVDSTLKIQPAKLEDSAVYLCASSAHRVGYTFGSGTRLTVV.

This chain uses TRBV2 with TRBJ1-2, with D maybe TRBD1 (5 bases). The length of the CDR3 is 14 residues. Trimming took 7 bases from V and 3 from J, leaving 15 bases between them. Per germline, CDR1 SNHLY and CDR2 FYNNEI. CDR3 nucleotide sequence: TGTGCCAGCACCCCCACACAGGACCACTATGGCTACACCTTC. This encodes CASTPTQDHYGYTF.

CDR3 DNA sequence: TGTGCCAGCAGACCCTCCCCGGGTCCTTATGGCTACACCTTC. It codes for CASRPSPGPYGYTF. The V and J genes are TRBV28 and TRBJ1-2; D is ambiguous. Trimming cost V 6 bases and J 5 bases, with 16 bases left between them. This CDR3 has 14 amino acids. Germline V gene sequence: CDR1 MDHEN, CDR2 SYDVKM.